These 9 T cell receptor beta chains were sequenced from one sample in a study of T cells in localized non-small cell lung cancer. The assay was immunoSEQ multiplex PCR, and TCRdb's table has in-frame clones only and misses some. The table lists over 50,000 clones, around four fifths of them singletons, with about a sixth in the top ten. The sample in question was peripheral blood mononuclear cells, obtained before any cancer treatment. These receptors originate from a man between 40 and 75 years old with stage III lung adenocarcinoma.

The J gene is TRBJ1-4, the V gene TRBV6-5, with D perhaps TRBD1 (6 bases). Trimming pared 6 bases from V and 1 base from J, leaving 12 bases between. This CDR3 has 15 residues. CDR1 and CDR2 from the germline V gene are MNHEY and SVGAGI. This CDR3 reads CASSSGGLTNEKLFF. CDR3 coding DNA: TGTGCCAGCAGCTCCGGGGGGCTAACTAATGAAAAACTGTTTTTT.

The CDR3 region has the DNA TGTGCCATCAGTGAGTCGAGACGGCCCTACGAGCAGTACTTC. The encoded protein is CAISESRRPYEQYF. The chain joins TRBV10-3 to TRBJ2-7; D unclear. V was trimmed by 0 bases and J by 2 bases, leaving 8 bases between them. The CDR3 loop spans 14 amino acids. The germline V gene encodes CDR1 ENHRY and CDR2 SYGVKD.

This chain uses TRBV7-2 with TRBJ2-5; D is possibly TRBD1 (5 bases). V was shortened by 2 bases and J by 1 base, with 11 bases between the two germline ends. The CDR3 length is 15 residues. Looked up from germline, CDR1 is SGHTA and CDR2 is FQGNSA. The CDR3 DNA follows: TGTGCCAGCAGCTTAATCGGACATCTCCAAGAGACCCAGTACTTC. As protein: CASSLIGHLQETQYF.

CDR3 amino acids: CASSHGTAYNEQFF. The CDR3 nucleotides are TGTGCCAGCAGTCACGGGACGGCCTACAATGAGCAGTTCTTC. This rearrangement joins TRBV28 to TRBJ2-1; D tentatively fits TRBD1 or TRBD2 (5 bases each). Trimming took off 5 bases at V and 2 bases at J, with 10 bases between the two ends. Germline assignment: CDR1 MDHEN and CDR2 SYDVKM. CDR3 length equals 14 residues.

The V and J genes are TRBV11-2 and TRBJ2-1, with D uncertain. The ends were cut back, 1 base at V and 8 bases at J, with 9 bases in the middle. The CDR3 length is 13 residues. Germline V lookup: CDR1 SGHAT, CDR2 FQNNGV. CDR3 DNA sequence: TGTGCCAGCAGCTTAGGCAGGCTCGATGAGCAGTTCTTC. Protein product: CASSLGRLDEQFF. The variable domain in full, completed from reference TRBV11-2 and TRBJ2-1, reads EAGVAQSPRYKIIEKRQSVAFWCNPISGHATLYWYQQILGQGPKLLIQFQNNGVVDDSQLPKDRFSAERLKGVDSTLKIQPAKLEDSAVYLCASSLGRLDEQFFGPGTRLTVL.

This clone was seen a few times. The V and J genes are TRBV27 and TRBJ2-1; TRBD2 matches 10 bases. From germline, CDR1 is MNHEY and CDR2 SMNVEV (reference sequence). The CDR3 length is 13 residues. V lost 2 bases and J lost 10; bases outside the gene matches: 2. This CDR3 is CASSLGLAAEQFF. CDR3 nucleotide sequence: TGTGCCAGCAGTTTAGGACTAGCGGCAGAGCAGTTCTTC.

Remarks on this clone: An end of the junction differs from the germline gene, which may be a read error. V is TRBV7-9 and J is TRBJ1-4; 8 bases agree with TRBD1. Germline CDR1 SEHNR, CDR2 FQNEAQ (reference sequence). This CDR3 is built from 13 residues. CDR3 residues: CASSLDRAGGRHF. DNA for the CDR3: TGTGCCAGCAGCTTGGACAGGGCGGGAGGCCGCCATTTT.

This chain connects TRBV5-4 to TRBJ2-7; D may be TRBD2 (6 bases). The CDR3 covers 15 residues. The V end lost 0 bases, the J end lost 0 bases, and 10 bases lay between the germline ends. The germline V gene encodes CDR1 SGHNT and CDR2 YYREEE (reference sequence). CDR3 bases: TGTGCCAGCAGCTTGGGTAGCGGAGACTCCTACGAGCAGTACTTC. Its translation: CASSLGSGDSYEQYF.

The CDR3 DNA is TGCGCCAGCACCCCGACAGGAGATTATGGCTACACCTTC. Protein sequence: CASTPTGDYGYTF. The genes are TRBV5-1 and TRBJ1-2, with TRBD1 as a possible D gene (6 bases). Germline V lookup: CDR1 SGHRS, CDR2 YFSETQ. V was trimmed by 6 bases and J by 5 bases, leaving 14 bases between them. The CDR3 sequence is 13 residues long.